Reported below is one TCR beta chain. Its cognate antigen is unknown. A sample-barcoded 5' primer and a J-beta primer mix were used in a second PCR of roughly 7 to 11 cycles. TCRdb re-derived calls from the 5' RACE reads in MiXCR, one entry per CDR3 protein. The top ten hold 25% to 30% of the sample, which has 800,000 or so distinct CDR3 sequences, around 62% seen once. Germline V gene lookup returns CDR1 MDHEN and CDR2 SYDVKM. The V gene end was trimmed by 6 bases and the J gene end by 6 bases; junction bases not matched to a gene: 5. The CDR3 covers 12 residues. The sample originates from a study of blood T cells in healthy people across ages. Study-wide findings and caveats: Possibly, changes in expanded clonotypes were confounded because donor CMV status was unknown. Naive T cell percentage showed a strong correlation with the diversity of TCR beta. PBMC samples, being unsorted, prevented any conclusive comparison of naive and antigen-experienced cells. Older individuals had lower TCR beta diversity per million T cells (the decline was roughly linear).

The receptor's source is a man aged 25 to 45 in good health. V usage is TRBV28 and J usage is TRBJ2-7, with 7 bases matching TRBD1. The sequenced material came from blood. The CDR3 sequence is CASSYDRAEQYF. The CDR3 DNA reads TGTGCCAGCAGCTATGACAGGGCCGAGCAGTACTTC.